Presented here are 9 T cell receptor beta chains from one specimen sequenced in a study of shared clonotypes between healthy human individuals. Measured with immunoSEQ multiplex PCR; TCRdb has only the in-frame clones, and not every one. The sample has 2.3 million or so clones, approximately 95% seen once. Sequenced material: naive CD4+ T cells from PBMCs. Described subset: CD45RA+ positively selected. All receptors derive from a man younger than 30 in good health. Some clones in this sample may be carry-over from other donors' samples.

The chain couples TRBV9 to TRBJ2-1; TRBD2 agrees at 9 bases. Germline CDR1 SGDLS, CDR2 YYNGEE. The CDR3 loop spans 15 amino acids. Germline trimming cut 0 bases from V and 10 bases from J; bases unmatched to any gene: 8. The CDR3 coding sequence is TGTGCCAGCAGCGTAGAGGGACTAGCAACAGGGGAGCAGTTCTTC. As protein: CASSVEGLATGEQFF.

This chain uses TRBV4-1 with TRBJ2-7; TRBD2 matches 8 bases. J was trimmed by 0 bases and V by 4 bases; bases with no gene match: 11. Germline V gene data show CDR1 as MGHRA and CDR2 as YSYEKL. The CDR3 has 17 residues. CDR3 amino acids: CASSPLSSSGYSYEQYF. CDR3 nucleotides: TGCGCCAGCAGCCCCCTTTCTTCTAGCGGGTACTCCTACGAGCAGTACTTC.

The chain recombines TRBV28 with TRBJ2-1; 13 bases are shared with TRBD2. Germline V gene lookup returns CDR1 MDHEN and CDR2 SYDVKM. The CDR3 spans 19 residues. The V segment lost 5 bases and the J segment 0 bases; nucleotides outside the gene matches: 10. DNA for the CDR3: TGTGCCAGCAGTCCACGCCAAGGGACTAGCGGGAACTCCTACAATGAGCAGTTCTTC. Protein sequence: CASSPRQGTSGNSYNEQFF.

The rearrangement uses TRBV29-1 and TRBJ2-1; a possible D gene is TRBD2 (5 bases). The CDR3 length is 16 residues. Trimming shortened V by 0 bases and J by 3 bases, and 15 bases separated the two germline ends. The germline V gene has CDR1 SQVTM and CDR2 ANQGSEA. The CDR3 nucleotides are TGCAGCGTTGAAGATCTTCACGCCGGGGTCTACAATGAGCAGTTCTTC. Translating it yields CSVEDLHAGVYNEQFF.

In the case of this clone: Other DNA variants within this sample encode the same CDR3. The chain has TRBV5-1 and TRBJ1-3; the D gene is possibly TRBD1 (5 bases). V gave up 4 bases and J gave up 0 bases, with 11 bases separating them. Germline V gene lookup returns CDR1 SGHRS and CDR2 YFSETQ. The CDR3 contains 15 residues. CDR3 nucleotide sequence: TGCGCCAGCAGCAGGGACGGGAGCTCTGGAAACACCATATATTTT. Protein sequence: CASSRDGSSGNTIYF.

The chain recombines TRBV7-9 with TRBJ2-7, with a possible D match to TRBD1 (6 bases). Trimming left V 5 bases short and J 7 bases short, with 24 bases between. Germline values: CDR1 SEHNR, CDR2 FQNEAQ (reference sequence). The CDR3 consists of 16 residues. Here the CDR3 DNA reads TGTGCCAGCAGCCCAGGGATACAGGGTCATAAGGGTGAGCAGTACTTC. It codes for CASSPGIQGHKGEQYF.

CDR3: CAWSVGRMETQYF. CDR3 bases: TGTGCCTGGAGTGTAGGCAGAATGGAGACCCAGTACTTC. This rearrangement joins TRBV30 to TRBJ2-5, with D uncertain. Looked up from germline, CDR1 is GTSNPN and CDR2 is SVGIG (reference sequence). Trimming pared 0 bases from V and 5 bases from J, leaving 10 bases between. The CDR3 totals 13 residues. Together with reference TRBV30 and TRBJ2-5, the CDR3 gives the full variable domain: SQTIHQWPATLVQPVGSPLSLECTVEGTSNPNLYWYRQAAGRGLQLLFYSVGIGQISSEVPQNLSASRPQDRQFILSSKKLLLSDSGFYLCAWSVGRMETQYFGPGTRLLVL.

The chain links TRBV5-1 to TRBJ1-5, with 10 bases matching TRBD1. With V trimmed by 0 bases and J by 3 bases, 6 bases remained unmatched. This CDR3 spans 17 amino acids. From germline, CDR1 is SGHRS and CDR2 YFSETQ. CDR3 sequence: CASSLGGGTGDNQPQHF. The DNA for the CDR3 is TGCGCCAGCAGCTTGGGAGGCGGGACAGGGGACAATCAGCCCCAGCATTTT.

The rearrangement joins TRBV4-1 to TRBJ1-1; possible D gene TRBD1, 6 bases. V was cut by 4 bases and J by 4 bases, with 16 bases left in between. The CDR3 consists of 15 residues. Germline assignment: CDR1 MGHRA and CDR2 YSYEKL. This CDR3 is CASSLGGQWGTEAFF. The CDR3 DNA reads as TGCGCCAGCAGCCTAGGGGGGCAGTGGGGCACTGAAGCTTTCTTT.